The 21 T cell receptor beta chains reported below all come from one sample, sequenced in a study of T cell responses to AZD1222 COVID-19 vaccine. TCRdb's copy holds only in-frame clones and misses some; the assay was immunoSEQ multiplex PCR. The sample records tens of thousands of clones, roughly 82% being singletons. The sample was peripheral blood, taken on day 0 of AZD1222 vaccination. Every receptor here comes from an adult in good health.

The V call is TRBV20-1, the J call TRBJ1-2, with D unresolved. CDR1 and CDR2 from the germline V gene are DFQATT and SNEGSKA (reference sequence). CDR3 length: 9 amino acids. Between the trimmed V and J ends, which lost 6 bases and 7 bases, there was a span of 6 bases. The DNA of the CDR3 is TGCAGTGCAGGCTTTGGCTACACCTTC. Translation: CSAGFGYTF.

The rearrangement uses TRBV11-2 and TRBJ2-1, with 8 bases fitting TRBD1. Germline CDR1 is SGHAT and CDR2 is FQNNGV. With V trimmed by 5 bases and J by 5 bases, 11 bases remained unmatched. The CDR3 length is 16 residues. The CDR3 region is CASSQARTGNNNEQFF. The CDR3 DNA is TGTGCCAGCAGCCAGGCTAGGACAGGGAACAACAATGAGCAGTTCTTC. Using reference TRBV11-2 and TRBJ2-1 for the parts outside the CDR3, the full variable domain is EAGVAQSPRYKIIEKRQSVAFWCNPISGHATLYWYQQILGQGPKLLIQFQNNGVVDDSQLPKDRFSAERLKGVDSTLKIQPAKLEDSAVYLCASSQARTGNNNEQFFGPGTRLTVL.

This clone came up once. The J gene is TRBJ1-5, the V gene TRBV7-9; 8 bases fit TRBD1. The CDR3 extends over 15 amino acids. Per the germline V gene, CDR1 is SEHNR and CDR2 is FQNEAQ (reference sequence). The junction had 6 bases not matched to a gene; V was cut back by 5 bases and J by 3 bases. The CDR3 coding sequence is TGTGCCAGCAGCACGGACAGGGAAAACAATCAGCCCCAGCATTTT. Its translation is CASSTDRENNQPQHF.

The chain joins TRBV29-1 to TRBJ1-1; D call uncertain. The CDR3 totals 13 residues. The V end was cut by 4 bases, the J end by 0 bases, with 9 bases between. Germline CDR1 SQVTM, CDR2 ANQGSEA. The DNA of the CDR3 is TGCAGCGTTGTTTACAGCCTGAACACTGAAGCTTTCTTT. Protein sequence: CSVVYSLNTEAFF.

This chain joins TRBV18 and TRBJ1-6; D may be TRBD1 (6 bases). This CDR3 comprises 13 residues. V lost 5 bases, J lost 7 bases, and 9 bases lay in between. Germline assignment: CDR1 KGHSH and CDR2 LQKENI. CDR3 nucleotides: TGTGCCAGCTCATTAGACAGGAATTCACCCCTCCACTTT. Its translation is CASSLDRNSPLHF.

The chain carries TRBV19 and TRBJ2-2, with D maybe TRBD2 (5 bases). Per the germline V gene, CDR1 is LNHDA and CDR2 is SQIVND (reference sequence). The CDR3 is made up of 14 amino acids. Between the trimmed V and J ends, which lost 3 bases and 5 bases, there was a span of 10 bases. The CDR3: CASSIRGGTGELFF. In nucleotides, the CDR3 is TGTGCCAGTAGTATCCGGGGTGGGACCGGGGAGCTGTTTTTT. The variable domain in full, with the rest retrieved from reference TRBV19 and TRBJ2-2, is DGGITQSPKYLFRKEGQNVTLSCEQNLNHDAMYWYRQDPGQGLRLIYYSQIVNDFQKGDIAEGYSVSREKKESFPLTVTSAQKNPTAFYLCASSIRGGTGELFFGEGSRLTVL.

The chain carries TRBV5-6 and TRBJ2-7, with unresolved D. Trimming stripped 1 base from V and 7 bases from J, with 6 bases between. CDR1 and CDR2 (germline): SGHDT, YYEEEE. This CDR3 region has 11 residues. The CDR3 bases are TGTGCCAGCAGCTTGTTCGGTGAGCAGTACTTC. Translated, it gives CASSLFGEQYF.

The chain recombines TRBV9 with TRBJ1-2; unclear D gene. The CDR3 consists of 15 residues. Germline values: CDR1 SGDLS, CDR2 YYNGEE. Trimming removed 4 bases at V and 4 bases at J, with 17 bases between. CDR3: CASSPYVVMAYGYTF. CDR3 sequence (DNA): TGTGCCAGCAGCCCCTACGTGGTAATGGCCTATGGCTACACCTTC.

As DNA, the CDR3 is TGCGCCAGCAGCTATGGGGACAGGGCCTATAATTCACCCCTCCACTTT. Residues: CASSYGDRAYNSPLHF. This chain joins TRBV5-1 and TRBJ1-6; the match to TRBD1 covers 9 bases. The CDR3 is made up of 16 amino acids. With V trimmed by 3 bases and J by 2 bases, 3 bases remained unmatched. Germline assignment: CDR1 SGHRS and CDR2 YFSETQ.

This chain links TRBV9 with TRBJ2-7; 9 nucleotides match TRBD2. V dropped 0 bases and J dropped 6; count of bases not matched to a gene: 10. This CDR3 contains 16 residues. CDR1 and CDR2 from the germline V gene are SGDLS and YYNGEE. In DNA form, the CDR3 reads TGTGCCAGCAGCGTAGGGGAGGCGGGGGGGCCGGGCGAGCAGTACTTC. Translating it yields CASSVGEAGGPGEQYF.

The gene calls are TRBV5-8 and TRBJ2-5; D may be TRBD1 or TRBD2 (6 bases each). The germline V gene encodes CDR1 SGHTS and CDR2 YDEGEE. This CDR3 is 15 amino acids long. Trimming took off 4 bases at V and 5 bases at J, with 18 bases between the two ends. The CDR3 spells CASSRVSRGRETQYF. CDR3 in DNA: TGTGCCAGCAGCCGTGTGTCCCGGGGGCGGGAGACCCAGTACTTC.

This clone was detected once. The rearrangement joins TRBV9 to TRBJ1-5, with 9 bases aligning to TRBD1. CDR1 is SGDLS and CDR2 is YYNGEE in the germline V gene. There are 19 residues in the CDR3. J lost 0 bases, V lost 3 bases, and 13 bases had no gene match. The CDR3 nucleotides read TGTGCCAGCAGCGCCCTCCGGGACAGGGAGGTCCATAGCAATCAGCCCCAGCATTTT. Protein: CASSALRDREVHSNQPQHF. The whole variable domain, remainder taken from reference TRBV9 and TRBJ1-5, is DSGVTQTPKHLITATGQRVTLRCSPRSGDLSVYWYQQSLDQGLQFLIQYYNGEERAKGNILERFSAQQFPDLHSELNLSSLELGDSALYFCASSALRDREVHSNQPQHFGDGTRLSIL.

V and J are TRBV3-1 (or the pseudogene TRBV3-2) and TRBJ2-4; D is tentatively TRBD1 or TRBD2 (5 bases each). Germline assignment: CDR1 LGHDT and CDR2 YNNKEL (reference sequence). The CDR3 is made up of 16 amino acids. V lost 0 bases to trimming and J lost 2 bases, with 11 bases between them. In nucleotides, the CDR3 is TGTGCCAGCAGCCAAGATCCGAGGGGACCCAAAAACATTCAGTACTTC. Protein product: CASSQDPRGPKNIQYF.

V gene TRBV4-2 combines with J gene TRBJ2-5, with D possibly matching TRBD1 (5 bases). The CDR3 sequence is 15 residues long. The germline CDR1 and CDR2 sequences are LGHNA and YNFKEQ. Between the trimmed V and J ends, which lost 0 bases and 5 bases, there was a span of 13 bases. The CDR3 protein is CASSQDIEGAETQYF. CDR3 in DNA: TGTGCCAGCAGCCAAGATATCGAAGGGGCCGAGACCCAGTACTTC.

V gene TRBV5-1 combines with J gene TRBJ1-4; D possibly corresponds to TRBD1 (6 bases). This CDR3 is 16 amino acids long. The germline V gene has CDR1 SGHRS and CDR2 YFSETQ. The V gene lost 3 bases and the J gene lost 0 bases, with 12 bases spanning the gap. The CDR3 DNA is TGCGCCAGCAGCTATGATGGACAGTCAACTAATGAAAAACTGTTTTTT. Amino acids: CASSYDGQSTNEKLFF.

This chain links TRBV12-3 or TRBV12-4 with TRBJ1-1; no reliable D call. CDR3 length: 13 amino acids. With 6 bases removed from V and 0 bases from J, the gap between germline ends came to 8 bases. The CDR3: CASRYRLNTEAFF. CDR3 DNA sequence: TGTGCCAGCAGATACAGATTGAACACTGAAGCTTTCTTT.

This chain connects TRBV5-1 to TRBJ2-1, with a tentative D call TRBD2 (7 bases). This CDR3 has 14 amino acids. Germline assignment: CDR1 SGHRS and CDR2 YFSETQ. V was clipped by 1 base and J by 8 bases, with 13 bases between them. The CDR3 nucleotides are TGCGCCAGCAGCTTGCCTGGGGGGGCTGATGAGCAGTTCTTC. This sequence encodes CASSLPGGADEQFF.

This chain uses TRBV28 with TRBJ2-1; the D is unclear. The CDR3 is 11 residues long. Germline CDR1 and CDR2: MDHEN and SYDVKM. Trimming stripped 10 bases from V and 7 bases from J, with 11 bases between. CDR3 sequence (DNA): TGTGCCACCGGCTTGGGGAATGAGCAGTTCTTC. This sequence encodes CATGLGNEQFF.

The V and J genes are TRBV28 and TRBJ2-7; 9 bases are shared with TRBD1. This CDR3 has 15 residues. Germline V gene data show CDR1 as MDHEN and CDR2 as SYDVKM. The J segment lost 3 bases and the V segment lost 6 bases, leaving 9 bases of the junction unmatched. CDR3 loop: CASSVVGQGLYEQYF. In DNA, the CDR3 is TGTGCCAGCAGCGTAGTCGGACAGGGGCTCTACGAGCAGTACTTC.

This clone was seen a handful of times. This chain uses TRBV4-1 with TRBJ2-7, with a weak D call TRBD2 (7 bases). CDR3 length: 14 residues. Germline V CDR1 and CDR2: MGHRA, YSYEKL. V was shortened by 6 bases and J by 6 bases, with 18 bases between the two germline ends. CDR3 sequence (DNA): TGCGCCAGCAGTCGAGTAGGGGGGGATGCCGAGCAGTACTTC. Translated: CASSRVGGDAEQYF.

The rearrangement links TRBV19 to TRBJ2-6; D gene ambiguous. Per germline, CDR1 LNHDA and CDR2 SQIVND (reference sequence). The CDR3 loop spans 18 amino acids. Trimming pared 1 base from V and 0 bases from J, leaving 13 bases between. The chain's CDR3 is CASSIAPVSYSGANVLTF. The DNA for the CDR3 is TGTGCCAGTAGTATAGCCCCCGTGAGCTACTCTGGGGCCAACGTCCTGACTTTC. Full variable domain (missing parts from reference TRBV19 and TRBJ2-6): DGGITQSPKYLFRKEGQNVTLSCEQNLNHDAMYWYRQDPGQGLRLIYYSQIVNDFQKGDIAEGYSVSREKKESFPLTVTSAQKNPTAFYLCASSIAPVSYSGANVLTFGAGSRLTVL.